The clone carrying this TCR beta chain was seen repeatedly, ten times or more. No antigen is known for it. In TCRdb, the PCR reads were re-called with MiXCR into one record per CDR3 protein. The profile covers around 470,000 distinct CDR3 sequences, with 25% appearing a single time and over 0.6% taken by the ten largest. This entry is derived from a study of molecular identifiers for immune sequencing clone quantification. Study-wide background: Naive CD8 cell RNA, from roughly 20,000 or 100,000 cells, was split five ways in replicates, with four sequenced. Findings and caveats of the study: Clones above 20 RNA copies held over 99% of effector molecules, under 1% in naive cells.

Germline V gives CDR1 GTSNPN, CDR2 SVGIG (reference sequence). V lost 5 bases to trimming and J lost 2 bases, with 5 bases between them. There are 11 residues in the CDR3. Naive CD8 libraries came from roughly 20,000 to 1,000,000 sorted cells with 10%, 30% or 50% RNA. A CD8+CD4-CCR7+CD45RA+ gate was used to sort naive CD8 T cells. This chain joins TRBV30 and TRBJ2-3; no clear D gene. The TCR was taken from a human donor in good health. Some libraries in this study had Jurkat cell RNA spiked in. The material sequenced was naive CD8+ T cells from blood, with Jurkat cell RNA spiked in. Subset noted: FACS-sorted CD8+CD4-CCR7+CD45RA+ naive T cells. In DNA form, the CDR3 reads TGTGCCTGGGGCCCCACAGATACGCAGTATTTT. This translates into CAWGPTDTQYF.